These T cell receptor beta chains were read from a single sample in a study of blood T cell repertoires in COVID-19. Some clones are missing from TCRdb's copy, which holds only in-frame ones; the method was immunoSEQ multiplex PCR. Among about 150,000 clones listed, more than 80% were seen once. Sequencing input: peripheral blood. Receptors were obtained from a man in his forties or fifties with acute or convalescent COVID-19. The conserved cysteine and the conserved F or W are not part of the CDR3 here. Size is omitted from some rows. Given values are once, few, many or a class for expanded clones.

v_gene	abundance	j_gene	CDR3aa
TRBV5-5	-	TRBJ1-6	ASSRQGENSPLH
TRBV4-2	-	TRBJ2-3	ASSQELAGGPRGTQY
TRBV7-8	-	TRBJ2-1	ASRASSSYNEQF
TRBV19	-	TRBJ1-4	ASSIIEGVREKLF
TRBV5-1	-	TRBJ1-4	ASSLGTGGEKLF
TRBV9	-	TRBJ2-5	ASSVESSGGQETQY
TRBV3-1/TRBV3-2	once	TRBJ1-4	ASSRDSSTNEKLF
TRBV19	few	TRBJ1-5	ASSIDRGWNQPQH
TRBV14	once	TRBJ2-1	ASSQSYVAGADEQF
TRBV30	-	TRBJ2-5	AWSWRGKETQY
TRBV18	-	TRBJ1-6	ASSPTGVENSPLH
TRBV27	-	TRBJ2-7	ASSLKGLGSYEQY
TRBV6-2/TRBV6-3	-	TRBJ1-5	ASSSGQGNQPQH
TRBV27	-	TRBJ1-2	ASSVRDRGYGYT
TRBV19	-	TRBJ2-3	ASSKAQKVAQY
TRBV2	-	TRBJ2-3	ASKSGDTDTQY
TRBV19	-	TRBJ1-6	ASSPDRRLDSPLH
TRBV5-4	-	TRBJ2-1	ASSRDGGEQF
TRBV2	-	TRBJ1-1	ASSEPQASEAF
TRBV24-1	-	TRBJ2-4	ATSDLGDKNIQY
TRBV28	-	TRBJ1-2	ASSSPGGQVQGYT
TRBV5-5	once	TRBJ2-7	ASSLLPLAGVYEQY
TRBV27	-	TRBJ2-3	ASSLDPLGRGDTQY
TRBV7-7	-	TRBJ2-5	ASSLGLTQETQY
TRBV7-9	-	TRBJ2-3	ASSSTEGTQY
TRBV2	-	TRBJ2-3	ASRRAAGRDTQY
TRBV5-4	-	TRBJ2-7	ASSPRDLRREQY
TRBV5-1	-	TRBJ2-1	ASSPLDRDNEQF
TRBV18	-	TRBJ2-5	ASSSLKELAETQY
TRBV5-1	-	TRBJ2-7	ASSLRGYTSSYEQY
TRBV3-1/TRBV3-2	-	TRBJ1-2	ASSQQGSGYT
TRBV7-2	-	TRBJ1-3	ASSTGSSGNTIY
TRBV9	-	TRBJ2-2	ASSVGQAGAGELF
TRBV27	-	TRBJ2-3	ASSSGLAGATDTQY
TRBV19	once	TRBJ1-5	ASSPHPGPGVQPQH
TRBV6-5	-	TRBJ2-3	ASLPQGSTDTQY
TRBV3-1/TRBV3-2	-	TRBJ2-7	ASSQLNYEQY
TRBV30	-	TRBJ2-1	AWSVATSGRSMF
TRBV10-3	-	TRBJ2-2	AISTRIAGEVTGELF
TRBV5-1	once	TRBJ2-1	ASSLIRSSYNEQF